The text below deals with one TCR beta chain. Germline V gene lookup returns CDR1 PRHDT and CDR2 FYEKMQ (reference sequence). V was trimmed by 5 bases and J by 8 bases, leaving 21 bases between them. The CDR3 has 15 amino acids. The sample comes from a study of blood T cell repertoires in COVID-19. Overall study: Spain, Italy and the United States supplied samples that represented acute and convalescent COVID-19. Sample material is recorded as cDNA or gDNA derived from T cells, B-cell-depleted T cells, or PBMCs.

Repertoires were generated with immunoSEQ multiplex PCR, while TCRdb's copy carries only in-frame clones and drops some. The data show a few hundred thousand clones, 90% seen once. Sequenced: PBMCs or T cells enriched from blood (not recorded which). This chain uses TRBV13 with TRBJ1-2; a possible D gene is TRBD1 (5 bases). The receptor comes from a woman aged 18 to 35 with acute COVID-19. The CDR3 sequence is CASSPWGGAPEGYTF. CDR3 nucleotide sequence: TGTGCCAGCAGCCCCTGGGGAGGGGCTCCGGAGGGCTACACCTTC. The full variable domain, its missing parts supplied by reference TRBV13 and TRBJ1-2, is AAGVIQSPRHLIKEKRETATLKCYPIPRHDTVYWYQQGPGQDPQFLISFYEKMQSDKGSIPDRFSAQQFSDYHSELNMSSLELGDSALYFCASSPWGGAPEGYTFGSGTRLTVV.